A single sample gave rise to the 26 T cell receptor beta chains below, sequenced in a study of shared clonotypes between healthy human individuals. Data came from immunoSEQ multiplex PCR; TCRdb stores just in-frame clones and leaves some out. Of 900,000 to 1,200,000 clones in the sample, about four fifths are singletons; the top ten hold 0.6% to 0.7%. Sequenced sample: memory CD4+ T cells from PBMCs. Subset: CD45RA-negative fraction. These receptors were taken from a man between 18 and 35 years old in good health. Some clones in this sample may be carry-over from other donors' samples.

The J gene is TRBJ2-7, the V gene TRBV5-4; a weak D match, TRBD2 (5 bases). Per the germline V gene, CDR1 is SGHNT and CDR2 is YYREEE (reference sequence). The CDR3 length is 14 residues. The germline V and J ends were trimmed by 3 bases and 9 bases, with 19 bases remaining between them. The CDR3 DNA reads as TGTGCCAGCAGCTCCCAGGACGGGCACGCGGGGCAGTACTTC. This gives the protein CASSSQDGHAGQYF.

This chain joins TRBV29-1 and TRBJ1-3; D unresolved. Germline lookup yields CDR1 SQVTM and CDR2 ANQGSEA. CDR3 size: 13 residues. Trimming took 5 bases from V and 11 from J, leaving 19 bases between them. The CDR3 DNA reads as TGCAGCGTTAAAGCAGACCAGTCATCCGCCATATATTTT. Translation: CSVKADQSSAIYF.

J is TRBJ1-5 and V is TRBV28; D is undetermined. The CDR3 totals 13 residues. The germline V gene has CDR1 MDHEN and CDR2 SYDVKM. Trimming took off 7 bases at V and 0 bases at J, with 7 bases between the two ends. CDR3 region: CASTLYSNQPQHF. In nucleotides, the CDR3 is TGTGCCAGCACCCTCTATAGCAATCAGCCCCAGCATTTT.

This sequence joins TRBV7-9 and TRBJ2-5, with 7 bases matching TRBD1. Looked up from germline, CDR1 is SEHNR and CDR2 is FQNEAQ (reference sequence). This CDR3 spans 14 amino acids. The V and J ends lost 0 bases and 2 bases, in that order; junction bases with no gene match: 0. In nucleotides, the CDR3 is TGTGCCAGCAGCTTAGCGGGACAGCAAGAGACCCAGTACTTC. Amino acid sequence: CASSLAGQQETQYF.

This chain links TRBV6-4 with TRBJ2-3, with D uncertain. Looked up from germline, CDR1 is MRHNA and CDR2 is SNTAGT. The CDR3 totals 17 residues. Trimming cost V 8 bases and J 6 bases, with 27 bases left between them. The CDR3 protein is CASSREAGLGIGDTQYF. The CDR3 bases are TGTGCCAGCTCCCGCGAGGCAGGCCTTGGGATTGGGGATACGCAGTATTTT.

This sequence joins TRBV19 and TRBJ2-7; D possibly corresponds to TRBD1 (5 bases). CDR3 length: 15 amino acids. Looked up from germline, CDR1 is LNHDA and CDR2 is SQIVND (reference sequence). V was shortened by 3 bases and J by 2 bases, with 14 bases between the two germline ends. CDR3 nucleotide sequence: TGTGCCAGTAGTATCGGCCAGGGTCTAACCTACGAGCAGTACTTC. Its protein is CASSIGQGLTYEQYF.

This clone appeared a single time. V and J are TRBV28 and TRBJ2-7; 9 bases are a match to TRBD2. The CDR3 has 15 residues. With 3 bases clipped from V and 9 bases from J, the junction kept 12 bases outside the gene matches. Germline CDR1 and CDR2: MDHEN and SYDVKM. The CDR3 nucleotides read TGTGCCAGCAGTTTGGTACTAGCGGGCGCTCCAGGGCAGTACTTC. Protein product: CASSLVLAGAPGQYF.

The CDR3: CSVASSSPKSKNIQYF. The CDR3 bases are TGCAGCGTTGCTAGTAGCTCTCCAAAGTCCAAAAACATTCAGTACTTC. The J gene is TRBJ2-4, the V gene TRBV29-1, with no clear D. The CDR3 loop spans 16 amino acids. Trimming left V 4 bases short and J 2 bases short, with 18 bases between. Germline CDR1 SQVTM, CDR2 ANQGSEA.

The gene calls are TRBV28 and TRBJ1-5; 8 bases are shared with TRBD1. After removal of 5 bases from V and 11 bases from J, the junction contained 11 bases not matched to a gene. Germline CDR1 MDHEN, CDR2 SYDVKM. This CDR3 is 14 amino acids long. In DNA form, the CDR3 reads TGTGCCAGCAGTCAAGGGACAGGACCAAGAGCCCAGCATTTT. Its translation: CASSQGTGPRAQHF.

The rearrangement joins TRBV5-1 to TRBJ2-5; no clear D. Germline CDR1 SGHRS, CDR2 YFSETQ. The V and J ends lost 1 base and 0 bases respectively, with 7 bases between them. The CDR3 extends over 14 amino acids. CDR3 sequence: CASSLHPNQETQYF. The CDR3 DNA sequence: TGCGCCAGCAGCTTGCATCCCAACCAAGAGACCCAGTACTTC. Full variable domain (outside the CDR3, taken from reference TRBV5-1 and TRBJ2-5): KAGVTQTPRYLIKTRGQQVTLSCSPISGHRSVSWYQQTPGQGLQFLFEYFSETQRNKGNFPGRFSGRQFSNSRSEMNVSTLELGDSALYLCASSLHPNQETQYFGPGTRLLVL.

The V call is TRBV5-6, the J call TRBJ1-4; D not certain. The ends were cut back, 2 bases at V and 5 bases at J, with 16 bases in the middle. The CDR3 has 16 residues. Germline CDR1 reads SGHDT; CDR2 reads YYEEEE. CDR3 amino acids: CASSLGPSSLNEKLFF. CDR3 DNA sequence: TGTGCCAGCAGCTTAGGACCGAGCAGTTTAAATGAAAAACTGTTTTTT.

Turning to this clone: One junction end does not reproduce the germline sequence, and a read error may be involved. This chain connects TRBV6-6 to TRBJ2-1; D is undetermined. The CDR3 length is 16 residues. Germline V gene data show CDR1 as MNHNY and CDR2 as SVGAGI (reference sequence). The DNA of the CDR3 is TGTGCCAGCAGCTACTTACCCGCCAGCTCCTACAATGAGCAGTTCTTC. Its protein is CASSYLPASSYNEQFF.

The chain has TRBV2 and TRBJ2-5, with TRBD1 identical over 7 bases. CDR1 is SNHLY, CDR2 FYNNEI, per germline. This CDR3 has 14 amino acids. With 6 bases clipped from V and 1 base from J, the junction kept 5 bases outside the gene matches. This chain's CDR3 is CASRLPGGQETQYF. CDR3 in DNA: TGTGCCAGCAGGCTACCAGGGGGCCAAGAGACCCAGTACTTC.

This chain uses TRBV29-1 with TRBJ2-1, with 8 nucleotides matching TRBD1. This CDR3 comprises 14 residues. CDR1 and CDR2 (germline): SQVTM, ANQGSEA. The junction had 2 bases not matched to a gene; V was cut back by 4 bases and J by 0 bases. This CDR3 reads CSVGTGSSYNEQFF. CDR3 DNA: TGCAGCGTTGGGACAGGGAGCTCCTACAATGAGCAGTTCTTC.

Of note for this clone: Possible read error: a much larger clone is one base away. This CDR3 is also generated by other DNA sequences in the sample. This chain links TRBV7-8 with TRBJ1-1; D is undetermined. This CDR3 is built from 13 residues. Trimming shortened V by 2 bases and J by 0 bases, and 4 bases separated the two germline ends. Looked up from germline, CDR1 is SGHVS and CDR2 is FQNEAQ. CDR3 in amino acids: CASSLTMNTEAFF. The CDR3 coding sequence is TGTGCCAGCAGCTTAACGATGAACACTGAAGCTTTCTTT.

This clone came up once. The V call is TRBV20-1, the J call TRBJ2-7; the D gene is possibly TRBD2 (6 bases). Germline V gene lookup returns CDR1 DFQATT and CDR2 SNEGSKA (reference sequence). The CDR3 is made up of 11 amino acids. CDR3 residues: CGGTSSYEQYF. In DNA form, the CDR3 reads TGCGGGGGGACCTCCTCCTACGAGCAGTACTTC.

This rearrangement joins TRBV11-2 to TRBJ2-1; D unclear. CDR3 length: 13 amino acids. Germline values: CDR1 SGHAT, CDR2 FQNNGV. Trimming took 2 bases from V and 10 from J, leaving 12 bases between them. This CDR3 is CASSLIVQAEQFF. The CDR3 nucleotides read TGTGCCAGCAGCTTAATCGTGCAGGCCGAGCAGTTCTTC.

Many counts were recorded for this clone. This chain connects TRBV7-3 to TRBJ2-3; D is uncertain. This CDR3 region has 12 residues. Germline assignment: CDR1 SGHTA and CDR2 FQGTGA. Trimming cost V 3 bases and J 4 bases, with 5 bases left between them. The DNA of the CDR3 is TGTGCCAGCAGCTTCGGAGCAGATACGCAGTATTTT. Translating gives CASSFGADTQYF.

The V gene is TRBV4-3, the J gene TRBJ2-7; TRBD1 matches 9 bases. This CDR3 comprises 15 residues. V shed 2 bases and J 4 bases; nucleotides not matched to a gene: 6. Germline CDR1 reads LGHNA; CDR2 reads YSLEER. CDR3 DNA: TGCGCCAGCAGCCAATTCCGGGACAGGGTTTACGAGCAGTACTTC. Its protein product is CASSQFRDRVYEQYF.

The V gene is TRBV30, the J gene TRBJ2-5; D gene ambiguous. The CDR3 covers 14 residues. V was pared by 5 bases and J by 5 bases, with 18 bases between. The germline V gene has CDR1 GTSNPN and CDR2 SVGIG (reference sequence). The CDR3 coding sequence is TGTGCCTGGGCCCTTGGCTTAGTGACGGAGACCCAGTACTTC. Its translation: CAWALGLVTETQYF.

CDR3 coding DNA: TGTGCCAGCAGCTTGGCGGGGGGAGGGCAGGGAAACTATGGCTACACCTTC. As protein: CASSLAGGGQGNYGYTF. V gene TRBV5-4 combines with J gene TRBJ1-2; D is possibly TRBD1 (5 bases). Trimming shortened V by 0 bases and J by 2 bases, and 17 bases separated the two germline ends. Germline V gene data show CDR1 as SGHNT and CDR2 as YYREEE (reference sequence). CDR3 size: 17 residues.

V and J are TRBV10-3 and TRBJ2-7, with 9 bases matching TRBD1. The CDR3 extends over 14 amino acids. Germline CDR1 and CDR2: ENHRY and SYGVKD. Trimming removed 3 bases from V and 3 bases from J; junction bases left unmatched: 3. Here the CDR3 DNA reads TGTGCCATCAGTGAAGGGACAGGGATCTACGAGCAGTACTTC. Protein: CAISEGTGIYEQYF.

This clone was detected many times. V is TRBV4-1 and J is TRBJ2-1; D may match TRBD1 or TRBD2 (5 bases each). The V end lost 5 bases, the J end lost 12 bases, and 26 bases lay between the germline ends. The CDR3 is 16 residues long. The V gene's germline CDR1 is MGHRA and CDR2 YSYEKL. The CDR3 nucleotides read TGCGCCAGCAGCATCGGGCCCCGGGACCGACCCCGGGGGCAGTTCTTC. Its protein is CASSIGPRDRPRGQFF.

This chain connects TRBV18 to TRBJ1-5; 10 positions agree with TRBD1. After removal of 6 bases from V and 2 bases from J, the junction contained 10 bases not matched to a gene. The germline CDR1 and CDR2 sequences are KGHSH and LQKENI. The CDR3 length is 17 residues. The CDR3, as DNA: TGTGCCAGCTCGCAATCCGGGACAGGGGTAGGCAATCAGCCCCAGCATTTT. Protein product: CASSQSGTGVGNQPQHF.

V usage is TRBV18 and J usage is TRBJ1-1; a weak D match, TRBD1 (5 bases). Germline CDR1 is KGHSH and CDR2 is LQKENI. Trimming pared 5 bases from V and 1 base from J, leaving 14 bases between. This CDR3 has 15 amino acids. This chain's CDR3 is CASSGGEGSNTEAFF. CDR3 DNA sequence: TGTGCCAGCTCAGGGGGAGAGGGCTCGAACACTGAAGCTTTCTTT. The full variable domain, completed using reference TRBV18 and TRBJ1-1, is NAGVMQNPRHLVRRRGQEARLRCSPMKGHSHVYWYRQLPEEGLKFMVYLQKENIIDESGMPKERFSAEFPKEGPSILRIQQVVRGDSAAYFCASSGGEGSNTEAFFGQGTRLTVV.

The chain carries TRBV28 and TRBJ2-1; D uncertain. Trimming shortened V by 3 bases and J by 4 bases, and 13 bases separated the two germline ends. The CDR3 length is 15 residues. CDR1 and CDR2 (germline): MDHEN, SYDVKM. DNA for the CDR3: TGTGCCAGCAGTTTGGGTGGGATTTCGTACAATGAGCAGTTCTTC. Translating gives CASSLGGISYNEQFF. Using reference TRBV28 and TRBJ2-1 for the parts outside the CDR3, the full variable domain is DVKVTQSSRYLVKRTGEKVFLECVQDMDHENMFWYRQDPGLGLRLIYFSYDVKMKEKGDIPEGYSVSREKKERFSLILESASTNQTSMYLCASSLGGISYNEQFFGPGTRLTVL.